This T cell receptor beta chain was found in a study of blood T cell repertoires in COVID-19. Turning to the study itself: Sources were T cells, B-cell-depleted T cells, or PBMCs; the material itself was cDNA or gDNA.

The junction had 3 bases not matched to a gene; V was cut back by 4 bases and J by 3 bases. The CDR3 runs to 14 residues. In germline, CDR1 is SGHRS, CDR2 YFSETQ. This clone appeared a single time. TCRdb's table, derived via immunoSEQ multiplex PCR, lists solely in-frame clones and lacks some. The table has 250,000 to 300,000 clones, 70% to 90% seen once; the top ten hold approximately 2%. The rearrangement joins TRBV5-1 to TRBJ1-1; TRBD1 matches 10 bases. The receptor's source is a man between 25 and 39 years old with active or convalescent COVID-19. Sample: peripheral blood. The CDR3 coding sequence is TGCGCCAGCAGCCGCGGGACAGGGGACACTGAAGCTTTCTTT. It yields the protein CASSRGTGDTEAFF.